This T cell receptor (beta chain) derives from a study of blood T cell repertoires in COVID-19. Study overall: The United States, Italy and Spain supplied acute and convalescent COVID-19 samples.

As processed by the authors: The assay estimated nucleated cells by amplifying reference gene primers. This table comes from immunoSEQ multiplex PCR, and its TCRdb copy is limited to in-frame clones, with some not included. V and J calls and clone size come straight from that table; D and trimming were deduced from the DNA. This table holds about 260,000 clones, about 80% found once. Enrollees, about 18 to 89 years old, lived in 24 US areas. Assignments of participants to cohorts depended upon their own reported clinical history. Sequencing was done on a sample of PBMCs or T cells enriched from blood (not recorded which). The TCR sequence derives from a man younger than 45 with acute COVID-19.

CDR3 region: CASSLWGVTDTQYF. Here the CDR3 DNA reads TGTGCCAGCAGCTTATGGGGGGTAACAGATACGCAGTATTTT. The chain is built from TRBV7-8 and TRBJ2-3; tentatively, D is TRBD2 (6 bases). V dropped 2 bases and J dropped 3 bases, with 9 bases sitting between them. Germline V gives CDR1 SGHVS, CDR2 FQNEAQ. The CDR3 length is 14 residues. Supplemented by reference TRBV7-8 and TRBJ2-3, the full variable domain reads GAGVSQSPRYKVAKRGQDVALRCDPISGHVSLFWYQQALGQGPEFLTYFQNEAQLDKSGLPSDRFFAERPEGSVSTLKIQRTQQEDSAVYLCASSLWGVTDTQYFGPGTRLTVL.